This T cell receptor beta chain comes out of a study of cytomegalovirus exposure and HLA in healthy donors. The overall study: In terms of ancestry, the Caucasian-associated cluster contained about four fifths of the approximately 380 genotyped donors.

The PCR contained 60 Vbeta and 13 Jbeta primers. Original data processing: Later analysis identified roughly 82 million unique TCR beta chains, about 11 million shared. Here immunoSEQ multiplex PCR was the method, and the copy in TCRdb shows in-frame clones only, minus some. V, J and clone size derive from that table, while D and trimming were established from the DNA sequence. The sample holds 150,000 or so clones, 75% seen once. This CDR3 comprises 14 residues. Germline CDR1 WNHNN, CDR2 SYGVQD (reference sequence). The V end was cut by 5 bases, the J end by 4 bases, with 11 bases between. The sequence came from a man in his forties or fifties in good health and CMV-seronegative. Material: PBMCs. The rearrangement uses TRBV10-1 and TRBJ2-2; D is uncertain. CDR3 DNA: TGCGCCAGCAGTTCAGACTTGGGCACCGGGGAGCTGTTTTTT. Translation: CASSSDLGTGELFF.